This T cell receptor (beta chain) is drawn from a study of beta chain features in type 1 diabetes. The study, taken as a whole, reports: Diminished insertions and augmented deletions at VDJ junctions characterized type 1 diabetes patients. Among patients with Type 1 diabetes, TCRB CDR3s were moderately but significantly shorter in every one of the four CD4+ subsets. PCR may have favored shorter templates equally in patients and controls.

Comment on this clone: Its antigen is as yet unknown.

Sampling consisted of one heparinised blood draw per donor, averaging roughly 110 mL. A CD45RO/CCR7/CD25/CD127/CD95/CD27 panel sorted naive, central memory, regulatory and stem cell-like memory CD4+ cells. Sequencing targeted expressed TCRB transcripts, as all isolated RNA had been reverse transcribed. The protocol was immunoSEQ multiplex PCR, while the TCRdb copy is restricted to in-frame clones and leaves out a portion. The repertoire consists of some 150,000 clones, with around 13% occurring once and the leading ten covering roughly 1.4%. CDR1 ENHRY and CDR2 SYGVKD come from the germline V gene. V was trimmed by 3 bases and J by 3 bases, leaving 6 bases between them. The CDR3 has 12 residues.

The clonotype was recovered from a man aged 18 to 30 with type 1 diabetes. The genes are TRBV10-3 and TRBJ2-7; the D gene is possibly TRBD2 (5 bases). Sequencing input: central memory CD4+ T cells from blood. CDR3 loop: CAISDGDYEQYF. The CDR3 coding sequence is TGTGCCATCAGTGACGGGGACTACGAGCAGTACTTC.